The following is a T cell receptor (beta chain) sequence with its context. Its specific antigen is unknown. The input lacks base qualities; no much larger clone sits a single base away. These data are taken from a study of cytomegalovirus exposure and HLA in healthy donors (dated by TCRdb to the late 2010s). Turning to the overall study: According to a later analysis, the 120 or so validation repertoires were produced on the same platform as the approximately 620 repertoires of the first cohort. In addition to the first cohort of roughly 700 subjects, a separate validation cohort of around 110 different subjects was used. To predict cytomegalovirus infection status, the study brought together high-throughput TCR immunosequencing, statistical association of individual TCRs with disease status, and machine learning. The study aimed to test whether signatures of past pathogen exposure could be identified by cataloging public T cell receptors.

The library relied on the immunoSEQ multiplex PCR assay. On the authors' methods: A statistical classification framework was built to diagnose cytomegalovirus status from the catalog of TCR beta chain sequences. TCRdb mirrors the immuneACCESS table, restricted to in-frame sequences. Some clones are absent from its copies; in checked studies, under half trace to an unresolved V gene, and the reason for the others is unknown. V, J and clone size reflect that table, while D and trimming were determined from the DNA. The sample includes fewer than 250,000 clones, with approximately 87% observed a single time. The ten most abundant clones make up about 2.5% of the sample. What the study reported, not specific to this receptor: Across donors, most TCR sequences were observed very rarely, whereas some public TCRs were present in many individuals. A later analysis had no HLA typing for the validation cohort, so co-occurrence there was scored across all 130 or so repertoires. The study listed 170 or so TCR beta chains as associated with cytomegalovirus. A few of the identified cytomegalovirus-associated TCR beta chains were confirmed in vitro to be specific for cytomegalovirus antigens. Subsequent analysis determined that TCRs grouped into clusters in the first cohort also showed a tendency toward co-occurrence across the roughly 130 validation repertoires, and 85% to 95% of cluster scores exceeded 0. The classifier was reported to diagnose cytomegalovirus status with high specificity and sensitivity in both the original and validation cohorts. According to the authors, the approach could potentially be generalized to other disease states and immunological phenotypes.

Separate from the approximately 700-subject first cohort, the validation cohort of over 90 subjects was the group to which the donors belonged. The germline ends are 18 bases apart after V is trimmed by 0 bases and J by 4 bases. The CDR3 spans 17 residues, from the cysteine through the phenylalanine. The read is trimmed to its CDR3 DNA, 51 bases read in frame from base 1. CDR1 is given as SQVTM and CDR2 as ANQGSEA, both from the germline V gene. The chain joins TRBV29-1 to TRBJ2-2; TRBD2 is a possible D gene, resting on 6 matching bases. The sequence derives from a man between 18 and 35 years old in good health and CMV-seronegative. Specimen: PBMCs. Read as DNA, the sequence is TGCAGCGTTGAAGAAGTTTTTGGGGGAGCGGGCACCGGGGAGCTGTTTTTT. Its translation is CSVEEVFGGAGTGELFF.